Presented here are 28 T cell receptor beta chains from one specimen sequenced in a study of metastatic and nonmetastatic thyroid tumors. TCRdb re-analyzed the PCR reads using MiXCR. The sample lists approximately 25,000 clones, roughly 15% seen once, with around 14% in the top ten. Every patient underwent thyroid surgery untreated. Source material: blood. These receptors all come from a male donor with papillary thyroid cancer or a benign thyroid nodule (not recorded which). Some clones in this sample may be carry-over from other donors' samples.

This clone has at least ten counts. The CDR3 sequence is CASSFSGTSTDTQYF. The CDR3 region has the DNA TGCGCCAGCAGCTTCAGCGGGACTAGCACAGATACGCAGTATTTT. J is TRBJ2-3 and V is TRBV5-1, with 7 bases matching TRBD2. The V gene end was trimmed by 2 bases and the J gene end by 0 bases; junction bases not matched to a gene: 3. The CDR3 is 15 residues long. The germline gives CDR1 SGHRS, CDR2 YFSETQ.

Concerning this clone itself: A junction end diverges from the germline sequence, so it may reflect a read error. V gene TRBV2 combines with J gene TRBJ2-7; TRBD2 aligns across 13 bases. Per the germline V gene, CDR1 is SNHLY and CDR2 is FYNNEI. This CDR3 contains 14 residues. The DNA of the CDR3 is TGTGCCACCAGTTCCCGGACTAGCGGGAGCGCACCTGACTTC. This gives the protein CATSSRTSGSAPDF.

This clone was detected ten times or more. CDR3 in DNA: TGTGCTAGTGGTTTCCGACCCTGGGACAGGGTGAAAGAGACCCAGTACTTC. It translates to CASGFRPWDRVKETQYF. V gene TRBV12-5 combines with J gene TRBJ2-5, with 9 bases matching TRBD1. The V gene's germline CDR1 is LGHNT and CDR2 FRNRAP. CDR3 size: 17 residues. J lost 3 bases, V lost 3 bases, and 11 bases had no gene match. Full variable domain (remainder filled in from reference TRBV12-5 and TRBJ2-5): DARVTQTPRHKVTEMGQEVTMRCQPILGHNTVFWYRQTMMQGLELLAYFRNRAPLDDSGMPKDRFSAEMPDATLATLKIQPSEPRDSAVYFCASGFRPWDRVKETQYFGPGTRLLVL.

This clone was counted many times. The chain couples TRBV7-9 to TRBJ1-3; tentative D call: TRBD1 (5 bases). Germline loops: CDR1 SEHNR, CDR2 FQNEAQ (reference sequence). The CDR3 contains 13 residues. Trimming removed 10 bases from V and 0 bases from J, with 10 bases in between. CDR3 protein: CANPGPSGNTIYF. The CDR3 DNA follows: TGTGCCAACCCGGGACCCTCTGGAAACACCATATATTTT.

This clone was observed a few times. This sequence joins TRBV28 and TRBJ2-7; D may be TRBD2 (6 bases). The CDR3 totals 15 residues. V dropped 8 bases and J dropped 0 bases, with 17 bases sitting between them. CDR1 MDHEN and CDR2 SYDVKM come from the germline V gene. The CDR3 DNA reads TGTGCCAGCCGTCGTAGGGACTCCAGCTCCTACGAGCAGTACTTC. As protein: CASRRRDSSSYEQYF.

There are many counts of this clone. The V and J genes are TRBV15 and TRBJ1-4; TRBD1 might be the D (5 bases). V lost 0 bases and J lost 7, with 12 bases in between. Per germline, CDR1 LNHNV and CDR2 YYDKDF (reference sequence). CDR3 length equals 15 residues. CDR3 in amino acids: CATSRDRQKGEKLFF. The CDR3 region has the DNA TGTGCCACCAGCAGAGATCGACAGAAAGGTGAAAAACTGTTTTTT.

The rearrangement links TRBV9 to TRBJ1-6; a weak D match, TRBD1 (6 bases). This CDR3 is 15 amino acids long. V was clipped by 0 bases and J by 9 bases, with 13 bases between them. Germline CDR1 and CDR2: SGDLS and YYNGEE. For the CDR3, the DNA is TGTGCCAGCAGCGTAGACCCAGGGGTGAGTTCACCCCTCCACTTT. Translated: CASSVDPGVSSPLHF. The whole variable domain, filled in from reference TRBV9 and TRBJ1-6, reads DSGVTQTPKHLITATGQRVTLRCSPRSGDLSVYWYQQSLDQGLQFLIQYYNGEERAKGNILERFSAQQFPDLHSELNLSSLELGDSALYFCASSVDPGVSSPLHFGNGTRLTVT.

This clone was observed many times. The V gene is TRBV6-5, the J gene TRBJ1-3; TRBD1 agrees at 8 bases. This CDR3 has 14 residues. The J segment lost 11 bases and the V segment lost 2 bases, leaving 8 bases of the junction unmatched. Germline-derived CDR1 and CDR2 are MNHEY and SVGAGI. The CDR3 sequence is CASSYETARGPIYF. CDR3 nucleotides: TGTGCCAGCAGTTACGAGACGGCCAGGGGGCCCATATATTTT.

Details on this clone: An end of the junction differs from the germline gene, which may be a read error. The chain joins TRBV12-3 or TRBV12-4 to TRBJ2-7, with D perhaps matching TRBD2 (6 bases). The CDR3 contains 15 residues. The CDR3 loop is CPSRFGSGGDDEHYF. DNA of the CDR3: TGTCCCAGCAGATTTGGAAGCGGAGGGGACGACGAGCACTACTTC.

This clone was recorded at least ten times. V usage is TRBV20-1 and J usage is TRBJ2-7; tentatively, D is TRBD2 (6 bases). The V gene's germline CDR1 is DFQATT and CDR2 SNEGSKA (reference sequence). Deletions cut 3 bases from V and 5 bases from J, with 17 bases between. The CDR3 extends over 14 amino acids. The CDR3 DNA is TGCAGTGCTAGGGACTACAGGAAAGGCGACGAGCAGTACTTC. Protein product: CSARDYRKGDEQYF.

In the case of this clone: A much more abundant neighbour one base away suggests this may be a read error. The V and J genes are TRBV4-2 and TRBJ2-1; tentatively, D is TRBD2 (7 bases). The CDR3 has 16 residues. CDR1 is LGHNA and CDR2 is YNFKEQ in the germline V gene. With 4 bases removed from V and 0 bases from J, the gap between germline ends came to 13 bases. The DNA of the CDR3 is TGTGCCAGCAGCCCCGTCGGGGGGCACTCCTACAATGAGCAGTTCTTC. Protein sequence: CASSPVGGHSYNEQFF.

This clone is classed as medium-sized. The V and J genes are TRBV5-1 and TRBJ1-2; unclear D gene. V was clipped by 4 bases and J by 4 bases, with 17 bases between them. This CDR3 region has 15 residues. Germline values: CDR1 SGHRS, CDR2 YFSETQ. CDR3 bases: TGCGCCAGCAGCATCCCATCGACGGCTTCCTATGGCTACACCTTC. Translation: CASSIPSTASYGYTF.

This clone was counted only a few times. Given a much more abundant clone one base away, this may be a read error. Distinct nucleotide sequences in the sample also encode this CDR3. The J gene is TRBJ2-5, the V gene TRBV2; the D gene is possibly TRBD1 (6 bases). The CDR3 has 13 amino acids. V was shortened by 6 bases and J by 4 bases, with 12 bases between the two germline ends. The germline V gene encodes CDR1 SNHLY and CDR2 FYNNEI. The DNA of the CDR3 is TGTGCCAGCAGGGAACAGGGTAGAGAGACCCAGTACTTC. Translation gives CASREQGRETQYF.

This clone was observed many times. V gene TRBV4-1 combines with J gene TRBJ2-1; 10 nucleotides align to TRBD2. J gave up 0 bases and V 3 bases, and 11 bases lay outside the gene matches. CDR3 length: 19 amino acids. The V gene's germline CDR1 is MGHRA and CDR2 YSYEKL. This chain's CDR3 is CASSHPGLASTSSYNEQFF. In DNA, the CDR3 is TGCGCCAGCAGCCACCCGGGACTAGCGAGCACGAGCTCCTACAATGAGCAGTTCTTC.

This clone was counted a few times. The chain has TRBV6-1 and TRBJ2-3; unclear D gene. V was shortened by 2 bases and J by 1 base, with 7 bases between the two germline ends. The length of the CDR3 is 14 residues. Looked up from germline, CDR1 is MNHNS and CDR2 is SASEGT. In DNA, the CDR3 is TGTGCCAGCAGTGAACAGGTGGGCACAGATACGCAGTATTTT. It is translated as CASSEQVGTDTQYF.

This clone appeared many times. The chain joins TRBV6-5 to TRBJ2-2; unclear D gene. CDR1 MNHEY and CDR2 SVGAGI come from the germline V gene. The CDR3 has 13 residues. With 2 bases removed from V and 6 bases from J, the gap between germline ends came to 7 bases. The CDR3 DNA is TGTGCCAGCAGTTACATGGCTGCCGGGGAGCTGTTTTTT. The encoded protein is CASSYMAAGELFF.

This clone showed up many times. This sample includes further DNA sequences coding for the same CDR3. This sequence joins TRBV13 and TRBJ2-7, with TRBD2 matching over 8 bases. The CDR3 totals 16 residues. The V gene end was trimmed by 3 bases and the J gene end by 3 bases; junction bases not matched to a gene: 10. Germline V CDR1 and CDR2: PRHDT, FYEKMQ (reference sequence). This chain's CDR3 is CASSLYGGGFRYEQYF. The DNA of the CDR3 is TGTGCCAGCAGCTTGTACGGGGGGGGTTTCCGCTACGAGCAGTACTTC.

The chain is built from TRBV30 and TRBJ1-2, with D perhaps TRBD1 (5 bases). Germline V lookup: CDR1 GTSNPN, CDR2 SVGIG (reference sequence). The V end lost 2 bases, the J end lost 7 bases, and 11 bases lay between the germline ends. The CDR3 is 12 amino acids. The CDR3 loop is CAWSTQGIGYTF. The CDR3 region has the DNA TGTGCCTGGAGTACCCAGGGAATTGGCTACACCTTC.

The sample holds many counts of this clone. The rearrangement uses TRBV14 and TRBJ2-1; D is ambiguous. The V end lost 4 bases, the J end lost 6 bases, and 7 bases lay between the germline ends. The CDR3 totals 12 residues. Germline CDR1 SGHDN, CDR2 FVKESK. The CDR3 DNA follows: TGTGCCAGCAGCCGGAGTCTCAATGAGCAGTTCTTC. Amino acids: CASSRSLNEQFF. Complete variable domain (other parts from reference TRBV14 and TRBJ2-1): EAGVTQFPSHSVIEKGQTVTLRCDPISGHDNLYWYRRVMGKEIKFLLHFVKESKQDESGMPNNRFLAERTGGTYSTLKVQPAELEDSGVYFCASSRSLNEQFFGPGTRLTVL.

This clone was recorded at least ten times. The V and J genes are TRBV29-1 and TRBJ2-7; 11 nucleotides agree with TRBD1. Trimming removed 1 base from V and 3 bases from J; junction bases left unmatched: 2. The CDR3 has 14 residues. Germline V gene lookup returns CDR1 SQVTM and CDR2 ANQGSEA. The chain's CDR3 is CSVEGTGGNYEQYF. CDR3 DNA: TGCAGCGTTGAAGGGACAGGGGGCAACTACGAGCAGTACTTC.

Ten or more counts support this clone. The chain links TRBV4-1 to TRBJ1-3; a possible D gene is TRBD1 (5 bases). CDR1 MGHRA and CDR2 YSYEKL come from the germline V gene. Deletions cut 2 bases from V and 0 bases from J, with 14 bases between. The CDR3 is 17 residues long. The CDR3 coding sequence is TGCGCCAGCAGCCAACACCCGGGCGGGGGCTCTGGAAACACCATATATTTT. This gives the protein CASSQHPGGGSGNTIYF.

V is TRBV5-5 and J is TRBJ2-7; 7 bases match TRBD1. The CDR3 has 15 amino acids. CDR1 SGHKS and CDR2 YYEKEE come from the germline V gene (reference sequence). V shed 4 bases, J shed 6 bases, and the junction held 13 bases outside the gene matches. CDR3 nucleotides: TGTGCCAGCAGCCGCCGGGACAGCCTACATTCCGAGCAGTACTTC. Amino acid sequence: CASSRRDSLHSEQYF.

This clone was recorded many times. CDR3 DNA: TGTGCCAGCACCGACCTGGGGGTAGCGGGAGTCTCGACAGATACGCAGTATTTT. Amino acids: CASTDLGVAGVSTDTQYF. This chain connects TRBV28 to TRBJ2-3; 9 nucleotides line up with TRBD2. Unmatched junction bases numbered 17, after V lost 7 bases and J lost 3 bases. The CDR3 loop spans 18 amino acids. The germline gives CDR1 MDHEN, CDR2 SYDVKM.

This clone came up many times. The rearrangement joins TRBV18 to TRBJ2-1, with 9 bases aligning to TRBD2. The germline gives CDR1 KGHSH, CDR2 LQKENI. V shed 4 bases, J shed 6 bases, and the junction held 7 bases outside the gene matches. CDR3 length: 15 residues. The CDR3 sequence: CASSQAGGSRNEQFF. The CDR3 DNA is TGTGCCAGCTCACAAGCGGGAGGTTCTCGCAATGAGCAGTTCTTC.

This clone was recorded at least ten times. J is TRBJ1-1 and V is TRBV3-1; D is ambiguous. This CDR3 is built from 13 residues. Between the trimmed V and J ends, which lost 7 bases and 2 bases, there was a span of 11 bases. Germline values: CDR1 LGHDT, CDR2 YNNKEL (reference sequence). The CDR3 DNA is TGTGCCAGCACCCTAGGGCCAAACACTGAAGCTTTCTTT. The encoded protein is CASTLGPNTEAFF.

This clone appeared many times. DNA of the CDR3: TGTGCCAGCAGCTTGGGGGCCGGGAGCACAGATACGCAGTATTTT. Translating it yields CASSLGAGSTDTQYF. V is TRBV11-1 and J is TRBJ2-3; a weak D match, TRBD1 (6 bases). V lost 3 bases and J lost 0, with 10 bases in between. Germline CDR1 and CDR2: SGHAT and FQDESV (reference sequence). The CDR3 runs 15 residues. The full variable domain, completed using reference TRBV11-1 and TRBJ2-3, is EAEVAQSPRYKITEKSQAVAFWCDPISGHATLYWYRQILGQGPELLVQFQDESVVDDSQLPKDRFSAERLKGVDSTLKIQPAELGDSAMYLCASSLGAGSTDTQYFGPGTRLTVL.

Ten or more counts support this clone. This chain links TRBV11-3 with TRBJ2-2; no reliable D call. Trimming shortened V by 3 bases and J by 4 bases, and 12 bases separated the two germline ends. The germline V gene has CDR1 SGHNT and CDR2 YENEEA. This CDR3 has 15 amino acids. The CDR3 DNA is TGTGCCAGCAGCTTTATGTCCAGTTCCACCGGGGAGCTGTTTTTT. The encoded protein is CASSFMSSSTGELFF.

This clone showed up many times. V and J are TRBV5-1 and TRBJ2-1; perhaps TRBD2 as D (6 bases). CDR3 size: 16 residues. From germline, CDR1 is SGHRS and CDR2 YFSETQ. V was trimmed by 6 bases and J by 1 base, leaving 17 bases between them. CDR3 amino acids: CASTLSGPPSYNEQFF. The DNA of the CDR3 is TGCGCCAGCACCCTCAGCGGGCCACCGTCCTACAATGAGCAGTTCTTC.